The sequence of this T cell receptor (beta chain) was determined in a study of early T cells in non-severe SARS-CoV-2 infection. Study-wide background: It was bulk RNA from unsorted whole blood that was sequenced, and the chains were unpaired. Study outcomes and limitations: Matches to VDJdb favored anti-spike CD8 responses and missed private and CD4 specificities.

Unique molecular identifiers tagged individual cDNA molecules. Each CDR3 protein is one row after TCRdb ran MiXCR on the 5' RACE reads. This sample has around 37,000 distinct CDR3 sequences, with roughly 9.3% found just once. With 1 base removed from V and 5 bases from J, the gap between germline ends came to 6 bases. This CDR3 has 13 residues. CDR1 is SGHTA and CDR2 is FQGTGA in the germline V gene. This clonotype was seen a handful of times. The antigen remains unidentified. The chain employs TRBV7-3 and TRBJ1-5, with no clear D. The sequence derives from an adult who was a healthcare worker with PCR-confirmed SARS-CoV-2 infection or an uninfected control (not recorded which). The sample comprised whole blood. CDR3 coding DNA: TGTGCCAGCAGCTTAATTAGGGATCAGCCCCAGCATTTT. Amino acids: CASSLIRDQPQHF.